Sequencing of this T cell receptor beta chain was carried out in a study of shared clonotypes between healthy human individuals. Study results and caveats: Across four donors, naive CD4 shared around 5.4%, naive CD8 around 4%, memory CD4 roughly 2.1%, memory CD8 about 0.4%. Larger estimated richness was generally seen in naive subsets than in memory subsets.

Using immunoSEQ multiplex PCR, the repertoire was profiled, and TCRdb retains in-frame clones only, with some absent. The sample holds some 2.4 million clones, 80% to 95% seen once. In the case of this clone: Its antigen is not known.

The TCR was taken from a young man in good health. Some clones in this sample may be carry-over from other donors' samples. Sequenced input: naive CD4+ T cells from PBMCs. Subset denoted: CD45RA+ positively selected.

The DNA for the CDR3 is TGTGCCAGCTCTTCTCCTATGTCCTACGAGCAGTACTTC. It translates to CASSSPMSYEQYF. The chain carries TRBV6-5 and TRBJ2-7; D gene ambiguous. The CDR3 totals 13 residues. CDR1 and CDR2 (germline): MNHEY, SVGAGI. Trimming took 8 bases from V and 1 from J, leaving 12 bases between them.